This T cell receptor beta chain was recorded in a study of T cell responses to AZD1222 COVID-19 vaccine. Whole-study findings and limits: Every sample of the repertoires postdated the peak T cell response. Within unmutated variant regions lay the reported targets of nearly half of spike-specific TCRs.

Points on this clone: Its antigen remains unknown.

The length of the CDR3 is 11 residues. Germline CDR1 SGDLS, CDR2 YYNGEE. V dropped 8 bases and J dropped 3 bases, with 9 bases sitting between them. Sequencing was performed with immunoSEQ multiplex PCR; in TCRdb, only in-frame clones are kept and a portion is missing. The sample records 85,000 to 120,000 clones, approximately 86% being singletons. The V gene is TRBV9, the J gene TRBJ2-7, with no clear D. Sequencing was performed on peripheral blood, taken on day 0 of AZD1222 vaccination. This TCR was sampled from an adult in good health. CDR3 nucleotides: TGTGCCAGTGGTTCCCTCTACGAGCAGTACTTC. This gives the protein CASGSLYEQYF.